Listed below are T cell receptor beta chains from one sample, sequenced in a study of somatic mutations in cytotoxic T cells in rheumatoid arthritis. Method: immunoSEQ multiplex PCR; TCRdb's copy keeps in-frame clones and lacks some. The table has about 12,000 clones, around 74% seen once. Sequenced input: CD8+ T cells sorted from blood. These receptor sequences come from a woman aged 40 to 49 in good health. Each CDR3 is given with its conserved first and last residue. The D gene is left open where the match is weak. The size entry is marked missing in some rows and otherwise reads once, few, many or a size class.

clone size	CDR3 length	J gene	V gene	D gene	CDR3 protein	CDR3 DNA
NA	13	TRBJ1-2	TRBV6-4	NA	CASSQAGFYGYTF	TGTGCCAGCAGTCAGGCAGGATTCTATGGCTACACCTTC
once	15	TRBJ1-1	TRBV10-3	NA	CAISESLDSNREAFF	TGTGCCATCAGTGAGTCGCTCGACTCGAACCGTGAAGCTTTCTTT
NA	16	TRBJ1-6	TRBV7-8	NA	CASSLESSSYNSPLHF	TGTGCCAGCAGCTTAGAATCGAGCTCCTATAATTCACCCCTCCACTTT
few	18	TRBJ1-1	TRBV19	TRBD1	CASSNLDTGGQLYTEAFF	TGTGCCAGTAGTAATCTTGACACAGGGGGACAACTTTACACTGAAGCTTTCTTT
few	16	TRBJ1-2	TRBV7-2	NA	CASSLEWRAERDGYTF	TGTGCCAGCAGCTTAGAATGGCGGGCGGAGCGGGATGGCTACACCTTC
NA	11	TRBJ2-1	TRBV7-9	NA	CASSLIGEQFF	TGTGCCAGCAGCTTAATCGGTGAGCAGTTCTTC
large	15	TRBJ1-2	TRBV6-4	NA	CASSDTPQALYGYTF	TGTGCCAGCAGTGATACGCCCCAGGCCCTCTATGGCTACACCTTC
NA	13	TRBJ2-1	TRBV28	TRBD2	CASILAGVDEQFF	TGTGCCAGCATCCTAGCGGGGGTAGATGAGCAGTTCTTC
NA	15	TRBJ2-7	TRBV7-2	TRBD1	CASSMMDRGDYEQYF	TGTGCCAGCAGCATGATGGACAGGGGGGACTACGAGCAGTACTTC
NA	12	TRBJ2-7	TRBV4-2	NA	CASSQGSYEQYF	TGTGCCAGCAGCCAAGGCTCCTACGAGCAGTACTTC
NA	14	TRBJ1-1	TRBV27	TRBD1	CASSLGRGFTEAFF	TGTGCCAGCAGTTTGGGCAGGGGGTTCACTGAAGCTTTCTTT
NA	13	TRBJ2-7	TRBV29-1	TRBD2	CSVGPGRGYEQYF	TGCAGCGTTGGACCCGGGAGGGGTTACGAGCAGTACTTC
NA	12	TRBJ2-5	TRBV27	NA	CATKDNQETQYF	TGTGCCACCAAGGACAACCAAGAGACCCAGTACTTC
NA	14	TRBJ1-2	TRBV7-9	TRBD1	CASSEDREFYGYTF	TGTGCCAGCAGCGAGGACAGGGAATTCTATGGCTACACCTTC
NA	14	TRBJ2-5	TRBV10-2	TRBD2	CASGLAGGQETQYF	TGCGCCAGCGGGCTAGCGGGGGGTCAGGAGACCCAGTACTTC
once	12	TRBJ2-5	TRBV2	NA	CASRERDMTQYF	TGTGCCAGCAGGGAGAGAGACATGACCCAGTACTTC